This passage covers 29 T cell receptor beta chains from one sample sequenced in a study of blood T cell repertoires in COVID-19. Produced via immunoSEQ multiplex PCR; TCRdb's table is partial and in-frame only. The sample lists hundreds of thousands of clones; less than 90% were seen once. The sequencing input was peripheral blood. The origin of the receptors is a woman in her seventies with active or convalescent COVID-19.

This sequence joins TRBV5-4 and TRBJ2-3; 9 nucleotides agree with TRBD1. The CDR3 loop spans 15 amino acids. V lost 3 bases, J lost 4 bases, and 6 bases stayed unmatched. Germline V CDR1 and CDR2: SGHNT, YYREEE (reference sequence). The CDR3 region has the DNA TGTGCCAGCAGCTCCCGGGACAGGGCATCAGATACGCAGTATTTT. This gives the protein CASSSRDRASDTQYF.

Concerning this clone itself: Other DNA sequences in the same sample also yield this CDR3. V gene TRBV30 combines with J gene TRBJ1-5; 8 bases are shared with TRBD1. J lost 4 bases, V lost 1 base, and 0 bases had no gene match. CDR1 is GTSNPN, CDR2 SVGIG, per germline (reference sequence). The CDR3 runs 13 residues. CDR3 sequence reads: CAWSGTGNQPQHF. CDR3 nucleotides: TGTGCCTGGAGTGGGACAGGGAATCAGCCCCAGCATTTT.

V gene TRBV3-1 (or the pseudogene TRBV3-2) combines with J gene TRBJ1-5; D possibly corresponds to TRBD1 (6 bases). The CDR3 loop spans 15 amino acids. V was pared by 3 bases and J by 5 bases, with 14 bases between. Germline V CDR1 and CDR2: LGHDT, YNNKEL (reference sequence). For the CDR3, the DNA is TGTGCCAGCAGCCAGAGTGGGACACTTGATCAGCCCCAGCATTTT. This encodes CASSQSGTLDQPQHF.

This chain connects TRBV19 to TRBJ1-1; D may be TRBD1 (5 bases). The CDR3 covers 15 residues. Germline values: CDR1 LNHDA, CDR2 SQIVND (reference sequence). V was trimmed by 4 bases and J by 6 bases, leaving 18 bases between them. The CDR3 DNA is TGTGCCAGTAGTACCGGATGGCGCGGGACCTCTGAAGCTTTCTTT. It codes for CASSTGWRGTSEAFF.

V and J are TRBV5-1 and TRBJ2-7; 9 bases align to TRBD1. V was pared by 4 bases and J by 2 bases, with 4 bases of the junction left unmatched. The V gene's germline CDR1 is SGHRS and CDR2 YFSETQ. The CDR3 length is 14 residues. The CDR3: CASSQWDRAYEQYF. CDR3 in DNA: TGCGCCAGCAGCCAATGGGACAGGGCCTACGAGCAGTACTTC.

This chain uses TRBV7-2 with TRBJ2-3, with TRBD1 as a possible D gene (6 bases). The length of the CDR3 is 16 residues. V was clipped by 2 bases and J by 6 bases, with 18 bases between them. Germline values: CDR1 SGHTA, CDR2 FQGNSA. CDR3 in amino acids: CASSLRGRGVLDTQYF. Here the CDR3 DNA reads TGTGCCAGCAGCTTAAGGGGCAGGGGAGTATTGGATACGCAGTATTTT.

The chain recombines TRBV6-5 with TRBJ2-1, with 8 bases identical to TRBD2. The germline gives CDR1 MNHEY, CDR2 SVGAGI. CDR3 length equals 14 residues. J was trimmed by 7 bases and V by 11 bases; bases with no gene match: 13. The DNA for the CDR3 is TGTGCCGTCCGCCCAGCGGGAGAGGAGAATGAGCAGTTCTTC. Protein product: CAVRPAGEENEQFF.

The chain joins TRBV19 to TRBJ2-1; TRBD2 matches at 7 bases. Germline CDR1 reads LNHDA; CDR2 reads SQIVND (reference sequence). Trimming cost V 5 bases and J 4 bases; bases outside gene matches: 8. The CDR3 is 15 amino acids. CDR3 sequence (DNA): TGTGCCAGTAGTTTTTGGGGGGGGTCGTACAATGAGCAGTTCTTC. It yields the protein CASSFWGGSYNEQFF.

This chain connects TRBV28 to TRBJ1-2, with TRBD1 as a possible D gene (5 bases). The CDR3 extends over 12 amino acids. Germline V lookup: CDR1 MDHEN, CDR2 SYDVKM. V lost 6 bases, J lost 3 bases, and 8 bases lay in between. CDR3 region: CASSLTDYGYTF. The CDR3 nucleotides read TGTGCCAGCAGCTTGACAGACTATGGCTACACCTTC.

The V gene is TRBV11-2, the J gene TRBJ2-7; 7 positions agree with TRBD1. CDR1 SGHAT and CDR2 FQNNGV come from the germline V gene. The CDR3 is 16 residues long. The ends lost 0 bases at V and 5 bases at J; junction bases unmatched: 10. The CDR3 loop reads CASSLDHRQGVHEQYF. The CDR3, as DNA: TGTGCCAGCAGCTTAGATCATAGGCAGGGGGTTCACGAGCAGTACTTC. The whole variable domain, filled in from reference TRBV11-2 and TRBJ2-7, reads EAGVAQSPRYKIIEKRQSVAFWCNPISGHATLYWYQQILGQGPKLLIQFQNNGVVDDSQLPKDRFSAERLKGVDSTLKIQPAKLEDSAVYLCASSLDHRQGVHEQYFGPGTRLTVT.

The table lists this clone with a count of one. The V call is TRBV9, the J call TRBJ2-7; TRBD2 might be the D (6 bases). The CDR3 is 15 amino acids. The germline V gene encodes CDR1 SGDLS and CDR2 YYNGEE. The ends were cut back, 3 bases at V and 2 bases at J, with 15 bases in the middle. The CDR3 bases are TGTGCCAGCAGCGCGACGTCTACGGGGGCCTACGAGCAGTACTTC. Protein product: CASSATSTGAYEQYF.

V and J are TRBV27 and TRBJ2-3, with 7 bases that match TRBD2. J lost 13 bases, V lost 6 bases, and 7 bases had no gene match. CDR3 length equals 11 residues. In germline, CDR1 is MNHEY, CDR2 SMNVEV (reference sequence). The CDR3 DNA is TGTGCCAGCAGCTTCGGACTAGTTGAGTATTTT. It codes for CASSFGLVEYF.

CDR3 region: CASSQVGGQGVNTEAFF. CDR3 bases: TGCGCCAGCAGCCAAGTAGGGGGCCAGGGGGTGAACACTGAAGCTTTCTTT. This chain uses TRBV4-3 with TRBJ1-1; TRBD1 agrees at 7 bases. The germline V gene has CDR1 LGHNA and CDR2 YSLEER. V lost 1 base to trimming and J lost 0 bases; unmatched junction nucleotides: 8. There are 17 residues in the CDR3.

The V call is TRBV28, the J call TRBJ1-2; D is unresolved. The V end lost 3 bases, the J end lost 2 bases, and 4 bases lay between the germline ends. Germline values: CDR1 MDHEN, CDR2 SYDVKM. The CDR3 covers 12 residues. CDR3 nucleotides: TGTGCCAGCAGTTTGCAGAACTATGGCTACACCTTC. Its translation: CASSLQNYGYTF.

The chain uses TRBV5-1 and TRBJ1-1, with D maybe TRBD1 (6 bases). Per the germline V gene, CDR1 is SGHRS and CDR2 is YFSETQ. The V end lost 4 bases, the J end lost 1 base, and 14 bases lay between the germline ends. The CDR3 sequence is 15 residues long. CDR3 sequence (DNA): TGCGCCAGCAGCGTCCAAGCACAGGGGAACACTGAAGCTTTCTTT. The encoded protein is CASSVQAQGNTEAFF.

This chain uses TRBV3-1 (or the pseudogene TRBV3-2) with TRBJ1-3; tentative D call: TRBD1 (5 bases). The CDR3 spans 15 residues. Germline assignment: CDR1 LGHDT and CDR2 YNNKEL (reference sequence). Trimming pared 5 bases from V and 0 bases from J, leaving 11 bases between. CDR3 coding DNA: TGTGCCAGCAGCGCACCGGGGGGCTCTGGAAACACCATATATTTT. Encoded protein: CASSAPGGSGNTIYF.

The CDR3 nucleotides are TGTGCCAGCAGACAGGGGGCGTTTTCACCCCTCCACTTT. Translation: CASRQGAFSPLHF. The chain carries TRBV2 and TRBJ1-6; 9 bases are shared with TRBD1. The CDR3 extends over 13 amino acids. Germline CDR1 is SNHLY and CDR2 is FYNNEI. After removal of 6 bases from V and 9 bases from J, the junction contained 3 bases not matched to a gene.

V is TRBV9 and J is TRBJ1-6; possibly TRBD1 for D (6 bases). Between the trimmed V and J ends, which lost 5 bases and 7 bases, there was a span of 10 bases. CDR3 length equals 13 residues. The germline gives CDR1 SGDLS, CDR2 YYNGEE. The CDR3 sequence: CASSAQGNSPLHF. CDR3 DNA: TGTGCCAGCAGTGCCCAGGGGAATTCACCCCTCCACTTT.

The chain uses TRBV5-4 and TRBJ2-2, with 8 bases matching TRBD2. This CDR3 is 17 amino acids long. V shed 4 bases and J 7 bases; nucleotides not matched to a gene: 15. In germline, CDR1 is SGHNT, CDR2 YYREEE (reference sequence). The CDR3: CASSGRYRSGTGGELFF. The CDR3 nucleotides are TGTGCCAGCAGCGGAAGATACCGTAGCGGGACCGGCGGGGAGCTGTTTTTT.

The V and J genes are TRBV11-3 and TRBJ2-1; D is unresolved. Trimming took 1 base from V and 8 from J, leaving 12 bases between them. Germline V gene lookup returns CDR1 SGHNT and CDR2 YENEEA. The CDR3 sequence is 14 residues long. The DNA of the CDR3 is TGTGCCAGCAGCTTAGCGGCGACTGGCCATGAGCAGTTCTTC. It translates to CASSLAATGHEQFF.

V and J are TRBV9 and TRBJ2-5, with 9 bases aligning to TRBD2. The CDR3 consists of 16 residues. The V gene's germline CDR1 is SGDLS and CDR2 YYNGEE. The V segment lost 0 bases and the J segment 2 bases; nucleotides outside the gene matches: 5. The CDR3 reads CASSVGSSGAQETQYF. The CDR3 DNA reads as TGTGCCAGCAGCGTAGGGTCTAGCGGGGCACAAGAGACCCAGTACTTC.

The V gene is TRBV4-3, the J gene TRBJ2-5, with TRBD2 identical over 12 bases. The CDR3 contains 14 residues. Germline CDR1 and CDR2: LGHNA and YSLEER. With 3 bases clipped from V and 4 bases from J, the junction kept 0 bases outside the gene matches. This CDR3 is CASSQGLAGETQYF. The CDR3 DNA sequence: TGCGCCAGCAGCCAGGGACTAGCGGGAGAGACCCAGTACTTC.

The J gene is TRBJ2-2, the V gene TRBV5-1; TRBD1 aligns across 7 bases. The CDR3 length is 16 residues. J was trimmed by 0 bases and V by 2 bases; bases with no gene match: 4. CDR1 is SGHRS, CDR2 YFSETQ, per germline. The CDR3 spells CASSFLGTANTGELFF. DNA of the CDR3: TGCGCCAGCAGCTTCCTAGGGACAGCGAACACCGGGGAGCTGTTTTTT.

J is TRBJ1-2 and V is TRBV5-1; D ambiguous. The length of the CDR3 is 15 residues. Germline-derived CDR1 and CDR2 are SGHRS and YFSETQ. The ends were cut back, 0 bases at V and 4 bases at J, with 13 bases in the middle. The DNA of the CDR3 is TGCGCCAGCAGCTTGGACAGTCCAGCTATCTATGGCTACACCTTC. Its protein product is CASSLDSPAIYGYTF.

The sample holds a few counts of this clone. The chain couples TRBV6-5 to TRBJ1-5; D not certain. Germline V gene sequence: CDR1 MNHEY, CDR2 SVGAGI. CDR3 size: 14 residues. The V end lost 6 bases, the J end lost 0 bases, and 9 bases lay between the germline ends. CDR3 sequence reads: CASSREYSNQPQHF. CDR3 DNA: TGTGCCAGCAGCCGAGAGTATAGCAATCAGCCCCAGCATTTT.

The rearrangement uses TRBV7-2 and TRBJ2-5, with TRBD1 identical over 7 bases. The CDR3 has 14 residues. CDR1 and CDR2 from the germline V gene are SGHTA and FQGNSA. V shed 3 bases and J 3 bases; nucleotides not matched to a gene: 4. CDR3 residues: CASSFADRKETQYF. For the CDR3, the DNA is TGTGCCAGCAGCTTTGCGGACAGGAAAGAGACCCAGTACTTC.

This sequence joins TRBV30 and TRBJ2-3; TRBD2 agrees at 8 bases. From germline, CDR1 is GTSNPN and CDR2 SVGIG (reference sequence). The V segment lost 0 bases and the J segment 2 bases; nucleotides outside the gene matches: 4. The CDR3 consists of 15 residues. The CDR3 region is CAWSVGAGATDTQYF. CDR3 bases: TGTGCCTGGAGTGTGGGAGCGGGAGCCACAGATACGCAGTATTTT. Based on the CDR3 plus reference TRBV30 and TRBJ2-3, the full variable domain is SQTIHQWPATLVQPVGSPLSLECTVEGTSNPNLYWYRQAAGRGLQLLFYSVGIGQISSEVPQNLSASRPQDRQFILSSKKLLLSDSGFYLCAWSVGAGATDTQYFGPGTRLTVL.

In this sample, this clone turned up once. The chain combines TRBV30 with TRBJ1-5; D is possibly TRBD1 (6 bases). Germline CDR1 GTSNPN, CDR2 SVGIG (reference sequence). The CDR3 has 13 residues. Trimming removed 6 bases from V and 3 bases from J, with 12 bases in between. This chain's CDR3 is CACAGGFNQPQHF. The CDR3 region has the DNA TGTGCCTGTGCTGGGGGCTTCAATCAGCCCCAGCATTTT.

This clone turned up a few times. The rearrangement uses TRBV28 and TRBJ1-5; D not resolved. The germline V gene has CDR1 MDHEN and CDR2 SYDVKM. V dropped 2 bases and J dropped 5 bases, with 10 bases sitting between them. The CDR3 covers 14 residues. The CDR3 sequence is CASSLITRDQPQHF. In DNA form, the CDR3 reads TGTGCCAGCAGTTTAATAACTCGTGATCAGCCCCAGCATTTT.